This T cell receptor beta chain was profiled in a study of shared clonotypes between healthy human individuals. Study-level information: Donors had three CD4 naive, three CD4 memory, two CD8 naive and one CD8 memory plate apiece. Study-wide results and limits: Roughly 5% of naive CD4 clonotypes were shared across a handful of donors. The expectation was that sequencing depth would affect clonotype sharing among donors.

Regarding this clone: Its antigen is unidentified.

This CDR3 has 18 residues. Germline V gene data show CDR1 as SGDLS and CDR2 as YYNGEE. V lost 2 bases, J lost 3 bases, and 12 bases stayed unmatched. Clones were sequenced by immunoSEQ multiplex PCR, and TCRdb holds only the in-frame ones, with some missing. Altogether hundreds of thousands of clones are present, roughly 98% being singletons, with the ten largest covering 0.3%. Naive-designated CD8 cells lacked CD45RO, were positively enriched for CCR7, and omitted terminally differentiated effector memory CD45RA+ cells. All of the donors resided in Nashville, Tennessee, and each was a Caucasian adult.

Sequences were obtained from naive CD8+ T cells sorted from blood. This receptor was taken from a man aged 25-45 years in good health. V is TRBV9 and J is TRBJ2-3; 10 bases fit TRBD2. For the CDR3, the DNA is TGTGCCAGCAGCGTGTGGGCTAGCGGGAGTATTAAGACAGATACGCAGTATTTT. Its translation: CASSVWASGSIKTDTQYF.